This T cell receptor (beta chain) was identified in a study of blood T cell repertoires in COVID-19. For the study at large: T cells, B-cell-depleted T cells, or PBMCs supplied cDNA or gDNA.

Produced via immunoSEQ multiplex PCR; TCRdb's table is partial and in-frame only. In the table there are about 150,000 clones, 60% to 80% of which are singletons. The CDR3 length is 14 residues. After removal of 5 bases from V and 10 bases from J, the junction contained 4 bases not matched to a gene. Germline V gene data show CDR1 as SGHNT and CDR2 as YENEEA. Sequenced sample: peripheral blood. The clonotype comes from a man aged 50 to 59 with active or convalescent COVID-19. The chain employs TRBV11-3 and TRBJ2-1; 14 bases match TRBD2. The CDR3: CASSPGLAGVEQFF. CDR3 nucleotides: TGTGCCAGCAGCCCGGGACTAGCGGGAGTCGAGCAGTTCTTC.